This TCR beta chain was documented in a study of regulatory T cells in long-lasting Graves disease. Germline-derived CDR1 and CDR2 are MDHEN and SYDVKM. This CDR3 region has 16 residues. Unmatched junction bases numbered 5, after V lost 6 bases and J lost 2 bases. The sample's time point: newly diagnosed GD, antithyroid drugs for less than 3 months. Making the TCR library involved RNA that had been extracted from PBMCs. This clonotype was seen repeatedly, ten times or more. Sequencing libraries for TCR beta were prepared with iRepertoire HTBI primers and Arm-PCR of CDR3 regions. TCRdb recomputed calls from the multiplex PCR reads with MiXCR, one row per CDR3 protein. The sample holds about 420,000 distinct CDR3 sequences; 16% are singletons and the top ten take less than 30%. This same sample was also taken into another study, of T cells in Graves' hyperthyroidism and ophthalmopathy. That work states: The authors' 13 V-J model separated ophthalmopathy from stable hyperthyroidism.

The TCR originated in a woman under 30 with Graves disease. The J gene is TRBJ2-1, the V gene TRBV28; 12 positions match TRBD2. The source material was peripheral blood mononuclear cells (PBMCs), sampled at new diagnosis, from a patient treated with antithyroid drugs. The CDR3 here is CASSSLAGGAYNEQFF. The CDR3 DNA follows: TGTGCCAGCAGCTCCCTAGCGGGGGGGGCCTACAATGAGCAGTTCTTC. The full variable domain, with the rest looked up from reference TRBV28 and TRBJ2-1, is DVKVTQSSRYLVKRTGEKVFLECVQDMDHENMFWYRQDPGLGLRLIYFSYDVKMKEKGDIPEGYSVSREKKERFSLILESASTNQTSMYLCASSSLAGGAYNEQFFGPGTRLTVL.